Listed here is a single T cell receptor (beta chain). These data are taken from a study of control samples from healthy donors and cancer patients. V was trimmed by 4 bases and J by 7 bases, leaving 13 bases between them. Germline V gives CDR1 LNHDA, CDR2 SQIVND (reference sequence). The CDR3 totals 14 residues. Some clones are missing from TCRdb's copy, which holds only in-frame ones; the method was immunoSEQ multiplex PCR. The sample lists some 150,000 clones; less than 95% were seen once. This chain joins TRBV19 and TRBJ1-4; D perhaps matches TRBD1 (5 bases). Material for sequencing was blood. The receptor was isolated from a man aged 18-30 years in good health. This CDR3 reads CASSKQGRGEKLFF. In DNA, the CDR3 is TGTGCCAGTAGTAAGCAGGGCCGAGGTGAAAAACTGTTTTTT.